The rows below give T cell receptor beta chains drawn from one sample of a study of control samples from healthy donors and cancer patients. The data were produced by immunoSEQ multiplex PCR, yet TCRdb's version contains in-frame clones alone and is incomplete. The table lists roughly 95,000 clones, roughly 90% of them singletons. Sequenced: blood. All receptors derive from a human donor in good health. The donor label of this sample is uncertain. The conserved cysteine and the conserved F or W are not part of the CDR3 here. The D gene is left open where the match is weak.

>-|TRBJ1-1|TRBV5-1
ASSRGFEAF
>TRBD1|TRBJ1-2|TRBV10-3
AISSGQPWGYT
>-|TRBJ1-6|TRBV19
ASRRAGSPLH
>-|TRBJ2-2|TRBV19
ASSPQGAIYTGELF
>-|TRBJ2-3|TRBV18
ASSPGGGGGTDTQY
>-|TRBJ2-7|TRBV2
ASRLDSYEQY
>TRBD1|TRBJ1-1|TRBV29-1
SADRGRTEAF
>-|TRBJ2-5|TRBV7-2
ASSLIFRGAPQETQY
>-|TRBJ2-5|TRBV19
ASSSSRGETQY
>-|TRBJ1-2|TRBV28
ASSSGGRLTYGYT
>TRBD1|TRBJ1-4|TRBV2
ASSGTGGEKLF
>-|TRBJ1-1|TRBV10-2
ASSVGTEAF
>-|TRBJ2-7|TRBV20-1
SAPRVAEQY
>TRBD1|TRBJ2-1|TRBV24-1
ATRDRGPGNNEQF
>-|TRBJ1-1|TRBV3-1/TRBV3-2
ASSVRGGLNTEAF
>-|TRBJ2-6|TRBV30
AWRGSGSGANVLT
>TRBD1|TRBJ2-7|TRBV2
ASSAGGNEQY
>-|TRBJ2-1|TRBV6-5
ASSYSLARSYNEQF
>-|TRBJ2-5|TRBV5-6
ASSRIVAGRLETQY
>-|TRBJ1-1|TRBV2
ASSEQGINTEAF
>-|TRBJ2-1|TRBV6-2/TRBV6-3
ASSKDSPYNEQF
>-|TRBJ1-1|TRBV19
ASSIDRGANTEAF
>-|TRBJ1-5|TRBV19
ASSIAGPWGQPQH
>TRBD1|TRBJ1-6|TRBV2
ASRGTGQNSPLH
>-|TRBJ2-3|TRBV2
ASSEALAVDTQY
>TRBD1|TRBJ1-4|TRBV18
ASSPGQWDEKLF
>-|TRBJ1-1|TRBV7-9
ASSLEARFSEAF
>-|TRBJ2-5|TRBV5-1
ASSLEAYQETQY
>-|TRBJ2-7|TRBV24-1
ATGGGSSYEQY
>TRBD1|TRBJ2-2|TRBV19
ASNPDRGLFRTGELF
>TRBD1|TRBJ1-6|TRBV14
ASSRQGNSPLH
>TRBD1|TRBJ2-7|TRBV11-2
ASRPTGATYEQY
>TRBD1|TRBJ1-2|TRBV28
ASTKTGIYGYT
>-|TRBJ2-4|TRBV7-9
ASSLYGNIQY
>-|TRBJ1-2|TRBV2
ASSGNSRYGYT
>TRBD1|TRBJ1-4|TRBV3-1/TRBV3-2
ASSQSAGGRRSWDEKLF
>TRBD1|TRBJ1-2|TRBV19
ASSSGQNYGYT
>-|TRBJ2-1|TRBV15
ATSKTGTPWHEQF
>-|TRBJ1-3|TRBV7-9
ASSLVTEDGTIY
>-|TRBJ2-2|TRBV9
ASSVKANTGELF
>-|TRBJ1-4|TRBV15
ATQRTWGVLSEKLF
>TRBD2|TRBJ2-3|TRBV24-1
ATSDPSGVWDTQY
>-|TRBJ1-1|TRBV12-3/TRBV12-4
ASSYTRNTEAF
>TRBD1|TRBJ1-2|TRBV20-1
SASRQGPGYT
>-|TRBJ1-5|TRBV5-5
ASSLWANQPQH
>-|TRBJ1-3|TRBV5-1
ASSSRPGEGTIY
>-|TRBJ2-1|TRBV7-6
ASSLGSSGGRYNEQF
>-|TRBJ2-5|TRBV11-2
ASSLVTAPGQETQY
>-|TRBJ1-1|TRBV24-1
ATSERGEGRTEAF
>-|TRBJ2-2|TRBV19
ASSSGQATGELF
>TRBD1|TRBJ2-7|TRBV5-4
ASSSTPGTASSYEQY
>TRBD2|TRBJ2-5|TRBV3-1/TRBV3-2
ASSQVSSGGVETQY
>-|TRBJ2-3|TRBV5-5
ASRKIQGGGSDTQY
>-|TRBJ2-3|TRBV5-5
ASSKLGGATDTQY
>TRBD2|TRBJ2-3|TRBV6-5
ASSFTSVGTQY